Listed below are T cell receptor beta chains from one sample, sequenced in a study of blood T cell repertoires in COVID-19. The protocol was immunoSEQ multiplex PCR, while the TCRdb copy is restricted to in-frame clones and leaves out a portion. The profile covers about 100,000 clones, with about 84% appearing a single time and more than 10% taken by the ten largest. The sequencing input was peripheral blood. The receptors derive from a human donor in a cohort sampled during active COVID-19. The CDR3 runs from the conserved cysteine through the conserved F or W. The D gene is left open where the match is weak. The listing skips clone size in some rows; elsewhere it reads once, few, many or a size class.

abundance | j_gene | d_gene | v_gene | CDR3aa | CDR3nt
. | TRBJ2-1 | . | TRBV5-1 | CASSSGSSYNEQFF | TGCGCCAGCAGCTCCGGGAGCTCCTACAATGAGCAGTTCTTC
. | TRBJ1-2 | . | TRBV30 | CAWSGPGLGYTF | TGTGCCTGGAGTGGCCCAGGGTTGGGCTACACCTTC
. | TRBJ2-7 | TRBD2 | TRBV3-1/TRBV3-2 | CASSGARGGSGRPEQYF | TGTGCCAGCAGCGGAGCCAGGGGCGGTAGCGGGAGGCCCGAGCAGTACTTC
. | TRBJ2-5 | TRBD1 | TRBV14 | CASSPGGQGAMETQYF | TGTGCCAGCAGCCCGGGGGGACAGGGGGCAATGGAGACCCAGTACTTC
. | TRBJ2-7 | TRBD2 | TRBV6-4 | CASSVLAGGPYEQYF | TGTGCCAGCAGTGTACTAGCGGGGGGGCCCTACGAGCAGTACTTC
many | TRBJ1-1 | TRBD1 | TRBV6-6 | CASRDGQGVDTEAFF | TGTGCCAGCAGAGACGGACAGGGAGTGGACACTGAAGCTTTCTTT
few | TRBJ2-7 | . | TRBV6-5 | CASRASAREQYF | TGTGCCAGCAGGGCTAGCGCCCGCGAGCAGTACTTC
. | TRBJ1-3 | . | TRBV9 | CASSVDSATSGNTIYF | TGTGCCAGCAGCGTGGACAGTGCGACCTCTGGAAACACCATATATTTT
. | TRBJ1-2 | TRBD1 | TRBV5-6 | CASSSYRGHNYGYTF | TGTGCCAGCAGCTCCTACAGGGGACACAACTATGGCTACACCTTC
. | TRBJ2-1 | . | TRBV27 | CASSSPFSLNYNEQFF | TGTGCCAGCAGCTCCCCATTTAGCCTTAACTACAATGAGCAGTTCTTC
. | TRBJ1-3 | TRBD1 | TRBV19 | CASAEQGISGNTIYF | TGTGCCAGCGCGGAACAGGGGATCTCTGGAAACACCATATATTTT
. | TRBJ2-7 | . | TRBV27 | CASSPQGAGAYEQYF | TGTGCCAGCAGCCCACAGGGAGCAGGGGCCTACGAGCAGTACTTC
. | TRBJ2-3 | TRBD1 | TRBV7-9 | CASSGRTGFNTDTQYF | TGTGCCAGCAGCGGCCGGACAGGGTTTAACACAGATACGCAGTATTTT
. | TRBJ2-3 | TRBD2 | TRBV11-2 | CASSLRAGVASTDTQYF | TGTGCCAGCAGCTTAAGAGCGGGAGTAGCGAGCACAGATACGCAGTATTTT
. | TRBJ1-1 | . | TRBV19 | CASSMPRGSTRNTEAFF | TGTGCCAGTAGTATGCCCAGGGGTAGTACGAGGAACACTGAAGCTTTCTTT
. | TRBJ1-2 | . | TRBV3-1/TRBV3-2 | CASSPSTGNYGYTF | TGTGCCAGCAGCCCGTCCACAGGGAACTATGGCTACACCTTC
. | TRBJ1-2 | . | TRBV3-1/TRBV3-2 | CASSQAATYYGYTF | TGTGCCAGCAGCCAAGCCGCGACATACTATGGCTACACCTTC
. | TRBJ1-5 | . | TRBV6-2/TRBV6-3 | CASSWGETEPQHF | TGTGCCAGCAGTTGGGGGGAGACGGAGCCCCAGCATTTT
. | TRBJ2-1 | TRBD1 | TRBV18 | CASSPLGQGRSYNEQFF | TGTGCCAGCTCACCTCTCGGACAGGGGAGGTCCTACAATGAGCAGTTCTTC
. | TRBJ1-1 | . | TRBV5-4 | CASKGRGSTEAFF | TGTGCCAGCAAGGGGAGGGGCAGCACTGAAGCTTTCTTT
few | TRBJ2-1 | TRBD2 | TRBV19 | CASSIATSGRYNEQFF | TGTGCCAGTAGTATAGCCACTAGCGGGCGGTACAATGAGCAGTTCTTC
. | TRBJ2-3 | TRBD2 | TRBV6-5 | CASSYVSGGSTDTQYF | TGTGCCAGCAGTTACGTTTCGGGGGGGAGCACAGATACGCAGTATTTT
. | TRBJ1-5 | . | TRBV20-1 | CSASGRGEAQHF | TGCAGTGCTAGTGGGCGGGGCGAAGCCCAGCATTTT
once | TRBJ1-2 | TRBD1 | TRBV5-1 | CASSSLQGARGYTF | TGCGCCAGCAGCAGCTTACAGGGGGCGAGAGGCTACACCTTC
. | TRBJ2-6 | . | TRBV10-3 | CAILALGGANVLTF | TGTGCCATCCTAGCCTTGGGGGGGGCCAACGTCCTGACTTTC
. | TRBJ2-3 | . | TRBV30 | CAWSAEGRGTDTQYF | TGTGCCTGGAGTGCGGAGGGCCGGGGGACAGATACGCAGTATTTT
. | TRBJ2-1 | TRBD2 | TRBV7-2 | CASSSGLAGAHEQFF | TGTGCCAGCAGCTCGGGACTAGCGGGAGCCCATGAGCAGTTCTTC
. | TRBJ2-7 | TRBD2 | TRBV4-1 | CASSQDGLGPYEQYF | TGCGCCAGCAGCCAAGATGGACTAGGACCCTACGAGCAGTACTTC
. | TRBJ2-7 | . | TRBV5-1 | CASSPEGGNLGEQYF | TGCGCCAGCAGCCCGGAAGGGGGAAATCTTGGCGAGCAGTACTTC
. | TRBJ2-7 | TRBD2 | TRBV7-9 | CASSSTSGRTPYEQYF | TGTGCCAGCAGCTCCACTAGCGGGAGGACTCCCTACGAGCAGTACTTC
. | TRBJ2-7 | . | TRBV7-9 | CASSEYEQYF | TGTGCCAGCAGCGAGTACGAGCAGTACTTC
. | TRBJ2-1 | TRBD1 | TRBV28 | CASSRAGTGYNEQFF | TGTGCCAGCAGCCGAGCCGGGACAGGGTACAATGAGCAGTTCTTC
. | TRBJ1-2 | . | TRBV4-3 | CASSQAGFGYTF | TGCGCCAGCAGCCAAGCAGGCTTTGGCTACACCTTC
few | TRBJ2-7 | . | TRBV5-1 | CASSLGTVEQYF | TGCGCCAGCAGCTTGGGGACAGTTGAGCAGTACTTC
. | TRBJ1-5 | . | TRBV7-8 | CASSMGGLTQPQHF | TGTGCCAGCAGCATGGGGGGTCTTACTCAGCCCCAGCATTTT
few | TRBJ1-6 | . | TRBV5-1 | CASSLGQNNSPLHF | TGCGCCAGCAGCTTGGGGCAGAATAATTCACCCCTCCACTTT
. | TRBJ2-1 | . | TRBV27 | CASSKTGTLTYNEQFF | TGTGCCAGCAGTAAGACCGGGACACTTACCTACAATGAGCAGTTCTTC
. | TRBJ1-2 | . | TRBV5-6 | CASSPLQGTNYGYTF | TGTGCCAGCAGCCCACTACAGGGTACCAACTATGGCTACACCTTC
. | TRBJ1-1 | TRBD1 | TRBV5-4 | CASRPGTGSEAFF | TGTGCCAGCAGGCCCGGGACAGGGAGTGAAGCTTTCTTT
. | TRBJ2-1 | TRBD1 | TRBV5-8 | CASIRDRGGGSNEQFF | TGTGCCAGCATCAGGGACAGGGGTGGTGGCAGTAATGAGCAGTTCTTC
. | TRBJ2-3 | TRBD2 | TRBV30 | CAWSAGRVDTQYF | TGTGCCTGGAGTGCAGGGAGGGTTGATACGCAGTATTTT
. | TRBJ2-3 | TRBD1 | TRBV4-1 | CASSQPDRGRTDTQYF | TGCGCCAGCAGCCAACCCGACAGGGGGAGAACAGATACGCAGTATTTT
. | TRBJ2-7 | . | TRBV10-3 | CAISETDYEQYF | TGTGCCATCAGTGAGACAGACTACGAGCAGTACTTC
. | TRBJ2-3 | TRBD1 | TRBV3-1/TRBV3-2 | CASSQGGTGRNTQYF | TGTGCCAGCAGCCAAGGGGGGACAGGGCGAAATACGCAGTATTTT
. | TRBJ2-7 | TRBD2 | TRBV6-5 | CASSYGGRATYEQYF | TGTGCCAGCAGTTATGGCGGGAGGGCCACATACGAGCAGTACTTC
. | TRBJ2-7 | . | TRBV20-1 | CSARGLGEQYF | TGCAGTGCTAGAGGACTCGGCGAGCAGTACTTC
. | TRBJ2-4 | TRBD1 | TRBV5-1 | CASSPPGTGGNIQYF | TGCGCCAGCAGCCCCCCCGGGACAGGGGGAAACATTCAGTACTTC
. | TRBJ1-1 | . | TRBV14 | CASSLYRDIRGTEAFF | TGTGCCAGCAGCCTTTACCGGGACATCCGGGGCACTGAAGCTTTCTTT
. | TRBJ2-2 | TRBD2 | TRBV3-1/TRBV3-2 | CASSQYGTMNTGELFF | TGTGCCAGCAGCCAATACGGGACTATGAACACCGGGGAGCTGTTTTTT
. | TRBJ1-1 | . | TRBV7-9 | CASSLDPGKGNTEAFF | TGTGCCAGCAGCTTAGATCCAGGGAAGGGGAACACTGAAGCTTTCTTT
. | TRBJ2-4 | . | TRBV18 | CASSTPLDGTKNIQYF | TGTGCCAGCTCAACCCCACTCGACGGGACCAAAAACATTCAGTACTTC
. | TRBJ2-7 | TRBD2 | TRBV19 | CASSIYGGTSYEQYF | TGTGCCAGTAGTATTTACGGGGGGACCTCCTACGAGCAGTACTTC
. | TRBJ2-1 | . | TRBV19 | CASSFSGYNEQFF | TGTGCCAGTAGTTTCTCAGGGTACAATGAGCAGTTCTTC
. | TRBJ1-5 | . | TRBV7-2 | CASSPPGGGSNQPQHF | TGTGCCAGCAGCCCTCCGGGGGGCGGGAGCAATCAGCCCCAGCATTTT